The 22 T cell receptor beta chains listed next were all sequenced from one sample in a study of STAT3 mutations in large granular lymphocyte leukemia. Study-wide findings and caveats: At least one immunodominant TCR beta clonotype appeared in every T-cell large granular lymphocyte leukemia patient.

The data were produced by immunoSEQ multiplex PCR, yet TCRdb's version contains in-frame clones alone and is incomplete. Counted here are almost 25,000 clones, about 94% occurring once; the ten biggest clones make up more than 6%. Their target antigens are unknown. The specimen sequenced was peripheral blood mononuclear cells. All receptors derive from a middle-aged man with T-cell large granular lymphocyte leukemia. Some clones in this sample may be carry-over from other donors' samples.

This rearrangement joins TRBV5-4 to TRBJ2-1; 10 bases are a match to TRBD2. This CDR3 comprises 19 residues. Looked up from germline, CDR1 is SGHNT and CDR2 is YYREEE (reference sequence). The V segment lost 0 bases and the J segment 0 bases; nucleotides outside the gene matches: 9. CDR3 DNA: TGTGCCAGCAGCTTGGGGGGAGGATTAGCGGGGGGCTCCTACAATGAGCAGTTCTTC. Translating it yields CASSLGGGLAGGSYNEQFF.

The V and J genes are TRBV19 and TRBJ1-1; D gene ambiguous. With 3 bases removed from V and 3 bases from J, the gap between germline ends came to 14 bases. CDR3 length: 15 amino acids. Germline V CDR1 and CDR2: LNHDA, SQIVND (reference sequence). This CDR3 is CASSILRVRDTEAFF. CDR3 DNA: TGTGCCAGTAGTATCCTCCGGGTTCGGGACACTGAAGCTTTCTTT.

The gene calls are TRBV7-2 and TRBJ2-7; 10 nucleotides agree with TRBD2. There are 17 residues in the CDR3. Germline V CDR1 and CDR2: SGHTA, FQGNSA. V was pared by 4 bases and J by 2 bases, with 11 bases of the junction left unmatched. CDR3 loop: CASSSETLAGVAYEQYF. CDR3 nucleotide sequence: TGTGCCAGCAGCTCCGAGACTCTAGCGGGGGTGGCCTACGAGCAGTACTTC.

The chain recombines TRBV2 with TRBJ2-7; 8 bases are a match to TRBD1. The germline CDR1 and CDR2 sequences are SNHLY and FYNNEI. With V trimmed by 11 bases and J by 2 bases, 14 bases remained unmatched. The CDR3 has 15 residues. The CDR3 DNA reads as TGTGCCCAACAGGGACGGACAGGGTCTACCTACGAGCAGTACTTC. Its translation: CAQQGRTGSTYEQYF.

The chain combines TRBV5-1 with TRBJ2-7; 7 bases fit TRBD1. This CDR3 is built from 12 residues. The germline V gene encodes CDR1 SGHRS and CDR2 YFSETQ. V dropped 4 bases and J dropped 5; count of bases not matched to a gene: 3. The chain's CDR3 is CASSVDRDEQYF. CDR3 coding DNA: TGCGCCAGCAGCGTTGACAGGGACGAGCAGTACTTC. Full variable domain (rest looked up from reference TRBV5-1 and TRBJ2-7): KAGVTQTPRYLIKTRGQQVTLSCSPISGHRSVSWYQQTPGQGLQFLFEYFSETQRNKGNFPGRFSGRQFSNSRSEMNVSTLELGDSALYLCASSVDRDEQYFGPGTRLTVT.

The chain uses TRBV7-2 and TRBJ1-1; D unresolved. The V gene lost 1 base and the J gene lost 7 bases, with 10 bases spanning the gap. This CDR3 region has 13 residues. The germline CDR1 and CDR2 sequences are SGHTA and FQGNSA. The CDR3 here is CASSLVVKGEAFF. The DNA of the CDR3 is TGTGCCAGCAGCTTAGTAGTCAAGGGTGAAGCTTTCTTT.

The genes are TRBV6-5 and TRBJ1-1; D perhaps matches TRBD1 (5 bases). V lost 2 bases and J 5 bases, leaving 12 bases between the germline ends. This CDR3 has 14 amino acids. In germline, CDR1 is MNHEY, CDR2 SVGAGI. The CDR3 is CASSYAGGFTEAFF. CDR3 DNA: TGTGCCAGCAGTTACGCCGGGGGATTTACTGAAGCTTTCTTT.

This chain links TRBV27 with TRBJ1-1, with no clear D. The length of the CDR3 is 16 residues. Germline V gene data show CDR1 as MNHEY and CDR2 as SMNVEV (reference sequence). The V and J ends lost 6 bases and 0 bases respectively, with 17 bases between them. The CDR3 bases are TGTGCCAGCAGCCCCTCATTCGCTCTAATGAACACTGAAGCTTTCTTT. It yields the protein CASSPSFALMNTEAFF.

The gene calls are TRBV18 and TRBJ2-1; 12 bases map to TRBD2. The V segment lost 0 bases and the J segment 9 bases; nucleotides outside the gene matches: 3. There are 15 residues in the CDR3. In germline, CDR1 is KGHSH, CDR2 LQKENI. The CDR3: CASSPPLAGGVEQFF. CDR3 DNA: TGTGCCAGCTCACCACCTCTAGCGGGGGGGGTTGAGCAGTTCTTC.

This clone was recorded once. The chain links TRBV27 to TRBJ1-2, with 7 bases fitting TRBD1. The length of the CDR3 is 13 residues. The germline V gene has CDR1 MNHEY and CDR2 SMNVEV (reference sequence). With V trimmed by 5 bases and J by 7 bases, 7 bases remained unmatched. CDR3 sequence (DNA): TGTGCCAGCAGTCTGGGGGACAGTGCTGGCTACACCTTC. Encoded protein: CASSLGDSAGYTF.

The chain carries TRBV6-5 and TRBJ1-1; 8 positions agree with TRBD1. Germline loops: CDR1 MNHEY, CDR2 SVGAGI. The V segment lost 1 base and the J segment 0 bases; nucleotides outside the gene matches: 4. The CDR3 covers 16 residues. Here the CDR3 reads CASSYWTGSLNTEAFF. The CDR3 DNA reads TGTGCCAGCAGTTACTGGACAGGGAGTTTGAACACTGAAGCTTTCTTT.

This clone was seen only once. The chain joins TRBV29-1 to TRBJ2-7, with a tentative D call TRBD2 (5 bases). In germline, CDR1 is SQVTM, CDR2 ANQGSEA. This CDR3 has 14 amino acids. Trimming shortened V by 3 bases and J by 0 bases, and 12 bases separated the two germline ends. CDR3 region: CSVEAGKSSYEQYF. The CDR3, as DNA: TGCAGCGTTGAGGCCGGGAAAAGCTCCTACGAGCAGTACTTC.

The chain combines TRBV19 with TRBJ1-2, with a possible D match to TRBD1 (5 bases). Trimming removed 4 bases from V and 8 bases from J, with 11 bases in between. Germline lookup yields CDR1 LNHDA and CDR2 SQIVND (reference sequence). The CDR3 spans 12 residues. CDR3 DNA sequence: TGTGCCAGTAGTACCCACAGGACCGGCTACACCTTC. It specifies CASSTHRTGYTF.

J is TRBJ1-6 and V is TRBV7-8; maybe TRBD1 (5 bases). There are 17 residues in the CDR3. V lost 5 bases to trimming and J lost 0 bases, with 14 bases between them. Germline loops: CDR1 SGHVS, CDR2 FQNEAQ. CDR3 DNA: TGTGCCAGCAGCCCATGGGGCAGAAGCTCCTATAATTCACCCCTCCACTTT. Protein product: CASSPWGRSSYNSPLHF.

The V call is TRBV30, the J call TRBJ1-3; D is uncertain. V gave up 3 bases and J gave up 1 base, with 13 bases separating them. The CDR3 covers 15 residues. Germline CDR1 is GTSNPN and CDR2 is SVGIG (reference sequence). In nucleotides, the CDR3 is TGTGCCTGGAGCGAAAAACTGATTTCTGGAAACACCATATATTTT. Its translation: CAWSEKLISGNTIYF.

The rearrangement uses TRBV30 and TRBJ2-2; a possible D gene is TRBD1 (6 bases). The CDR3 runs to 16 residues. Trimming took off 3 bases at V and 0 bases at J, with 14 bases between the two ends. Germline CDR1 reads GTSNPN; CDR2 reads SVGIG (reference sequence). The CDR3 is CAWRNRAIANTGELFF. CDR3 nucleotides: TGTGCCTGGAGAAACAGGGCTATAGCGAACACCGGGGAGCTGTTTTTT.

The sample holds a few counts of this clone. The rearrangement uses TRBV7-3 and TRBJ2-7, with 7 bases matching TRBD2. Germline CDR1 SGHTA, CDR2 FQGTGA. The CDR3 is 14 amino acids. The V and J ends lost 6 bases and 2 bases, in that order; junction bases with no gene match: 7. CDR3 region: CASRSSGTTYEQYF. Here the CDR3 DNA reads TGTGCCAGCAGGTCAAGCGGGACCACCTACGAGCAGTACTTC.

This chain links TRBV18 with TRBJ1-2; 9 nucleotides match TRBD1. Germline V lookup: CDR1 KGHSH, CDR2 LQKENI. Trimming took 3 bases from V and 4 from J; bases not matched to a gene: 9. The CDR3 totals 16 residues. The CDR3 spells CASSPGDRVGPYGYTF. The DNA of the CDR3 is TGTGCCAGCTCACCCGGGGACAGGGTTGGTCCCTATGGCTACACCTTC. Looking up the rest from reference TRBV18 and TRBJ1-2 gives the full variable domain: NAGVMQNPRHLVRRRGQEARLRCSPMKGHSHVYWYRQLPEEGLKFMVYLQKENIIDESGMPKERFSAEFPKEGPSILRIQQVVRGDSAAYFCASSPGDRVGPYGYTFGSGTRLTVV.

The gene calls are TRBV5-6 and TRBJ1-2; 8 bases are a match to TRBD1. This CDR3 has 15 residues. V shed 4 bases and J 3 bases; nucleotides not matched to a gene: 8. The germline V gene encodes CDR1 SGHDT and CDR2 YYEEEE. The CDR3 reads CASSPGVGQDYGYTF. The CDR3 bases are TGTGCCAGCAGCCCGGGGGTGGGACAGGACTATGGCTACACCTTC.

The rearrangement uses TRBV5-6 and TRBJ2-7; maybe TRBD1 (5 bases). V gave up 5 bases and J gave up 0 bases, with 9 bases separating them. The CDR3 loop spans 13 amino acids. The germline CDR1 and CDR2 sequences are SGHDT and YYEEEE. This CDR3 reads CASSSDSSYEQYF. DNA of the CDR3: TGTGCCAGCAGTAGTGACAGCTCCTACGAGCAGTACTTC.

The rearrangement uses TRBV7-9 and TRBJ1-2; 8 bases map to TRBD1. The CDR3 loop spans 13 amino acids. V gave up 4 bases and J gave up 4 bases; unmatched junction bases: 2. Germline CDR1 SEHNR, CDR2 FQNEAQ (reference sequence). CDR3 sequence: CASSSDRGYGYTF. The CDR3 DNA is TGTGCCAGCAGCTCAGACAGGGGCTATGGCTACACCTTC.

The rearrangement links TRBV7-8 to TRBJ2-7; no definite D call. V gave up 8 bases and J gave up 4 bases, with 6 bases separating them. The CDR3 sequence is 10 residues long. The germline gives CDR1 SGHVS, CDR2 FQNEAQ. The CDR3 protein is CASLVYEQYF. CDR3 bases: TGTGCCAGCTTAGTTTACGAGCAGTACTTC.